A selection of T cell receptor beta chains follows, all from one sample in a study of CD8 T cells in Susac syndrome. One entry per CDR3 protein, called by TCRdb with MiXCR from the immunoSEQ multiplex PCR reads. The sample consists of approximately 120,000 distinct CDR3 sequences, about 96% of them appearing once. The specimen was CD4+ T cells from PBMCs. The source is a human donor in good health. Both conserved end residues are part of each CDR3. Each record gives: clone size, J gene, V gene, D gene, CDR3 protein, CDR3 DNA. The D gene is left open where the match is weak. Only part of the rows carry a size: once, few, many, or a class if the clone is expanded.

size: -; J: TRBJ2-5; V: TRBV10-3; D: -; CDR3: CAISPLSGGGETQYF; DNA: TGTGCCATCAGTCCACTTAGTGGCGGCGGGGAGACCCAGTACTTC
size: -; J: TRBJ2-3; V: TRBV4-2; D: -; CDR3: CASSQERSDTQYF; DNA: TGTGCCAGCAGCCAAGAGAGATCAGATACGCAGTATTTT
size: -; J: TRBJ2-7; V: TRBV5-1; D: TRBD2; CDR3: CASSLGLAGVNMYF; DNA: TGCGCCAGCAGCTTGGGACTAGCGGGAGTCAACATGTACTTC
size: -; J: TRBJ2-2; V: TRBV5-1; D: -; CDR3: CASSLVIDTGELFF; DNA: TGCGCCAGCAGCTTGGTGATAGACACCGGGGAGCTGTTTTTT
size: -; J: TRBJ2-7; V: TRBV14; D: -; CDR3: CASSQTGEQYF; DNA: TGTGCCAGCAGCCAGACGGGGGAGCAGTACTTC
size: -; J: TRBJ1-2; V: TRBV2; D: -; CDR3: CASTGELNYGYTF; DNA: TGTGCCAGCACGGGGGAACTAAACTATGGCTACACCTTC
size: -; J: TRBJ2-5; V: TRBV5-1; D: -; CDR3: CASSLAAGRQETQYF; DNA: TGCGCCAGCAGCTTGGCCGCAGGCCGACAAGAGACCCAGTACTTC
size: -; J: TRBJ2-5; V: TRBV6-5; D: TRBD1; CDR3: CASSYLSGTGFVETQYF; DNA: TGTGCCAGCAGTTACTTATCCGGGACAGGGTTTGTGGAGACCCAGTACTTC
size: -; J: TRBJ2-3; V: TRBV28; D: TRBD2; CDR3: CASSLVWLAGGTDTQYF; DNA: TGTGCCAGCAGTTTAGTTTGGCTAGCGGGTGGCACAGATACGCAGTATTTT
size: -; J: TRBJ2-6; V: TRBV3-1; D: TRBD1; CDR3: CASSQDPTGAGANVLTF; DNA: TGTGCCAGCAGCCAAGATCCTACAGGGGCTGGGGCCAACGTCCTGACTTTC
size: -; J: TRBJ2-5; V: TRBV4-1; D: -; CDR3: CASSQVGAGGRETQYF; DNA: TGCGCCAGCAGCCAAGTGGGGGCAGGAGGCCGGGAGACCCAGTACTTC
size: -; J: TRBJ2-3; V: TRBV7-2; D: TRBD2; CDR3: CASSLRGLAVKSTDTQYF; DNA: TGTGCCAGCAGCCTTAGAGGACTAGCGGTAAAGTCCACAGATACGCAGTATTTT
size: -; J: TRBJ2-5; V: TRBV5-1; D: -; CDR3: CASSLSKDGETQYF; DNA: TGCGCCAGCAGCTTGTCCAAGGATGGGGAGACCCAGTACTTC
size: few; J: TRBJ2-4; V: TRBV20-1; D: -; CDR3: CSARAPQGKNIQYF; DNA: TGCAGTGCTAGAGCCCCTCAGGGGAAAAACATTCAGTACTTC
size: -; J: TRBJ2-1; V: TRBV29-1; D: TRBD2; CDR3: CSVSERLAGVNEQFF; DNA: TGCAGCGTCAGTGAGAGACTAGCGGGAGTCAATGAGCAGTTCTTC
size: -; J: TRBJ2-5; V: TRBV24-1; D: -; CDR3: CATSDSGGPQETQYF; DNA: TGTGCCACCAGTGATTCTGGGGGACCCCAAGAGACCCAGTACTTC
size: -; J: TRBJ2-6; V: TRBV6-5; D: -; CDR3: CASLRSGANVLTF; DNA: TGTGCCAGCCTTCGCTCTGGGGCCAACGTCCTGACTTTC
size: -; J: TRBJ1-3; V: TRBV25-1; D: TRBD1; CDR3: CASSVGQGAGNTIYF; DNA: TGTGCCAGCAGTGTCGGACAGGGGGCTGGAAACACCATATATTTT
size: -; J: TRBJ2-7; V: TRBV20-1; D: -; CDR3: CSTGPPGQYF; DNA: TGCAGTACCGGGCCGCCGGGGCAGTACTTC
size: -; J: TRBJ1-1; V: TRBV15; D: TRBD1; CDR3: CATSRGFLEGTGDSAFF; DNA: TGTGCCACCAGCAGAGGTTTCTTGGAGGGGACAGGGGATTCGGCTTTCTTT
size: -; J: TRBJ2-7; V: TRBV10-3; D: -; CDR3: CAISDGGTPYEQYF; DNA: TGTGCCATCAGTGATGGAGGAACCCCCTACGAGCAGTACTTC
size: -; J: TRBJ2-5; V: TRBV7-2; D: TRBD2; CDR3: CASSLLVAGGAETQYF; DNA: TGTGCCAGCAGCTTATTGGTAGCGGGGGGTGCAGAGACCCAGTACTTC
size: -; J: TRBJ2-7; V: TRBV7-2; D: -; CDR3: CASRPGASYEQYF; DNA: TGTGCCAGCAGGCCGGGAGCCTCCTACGAGCAGTACTTC
size: once; J: TRBJ2-3; V: TRBV7-9; D: TRBD2; CDR3: CASSSATSAYSTDTQYF; DNA: TGTGCCAGCAGCTCTGCGACTAGCGCCTATTCCACAGATACGCAGTATTTT
size: -; J: TRBJ2-5; V: TRBV13; D: TRBD2; CDR3: CASSPGLREKETQYF; DNA: TGTGCCAGCAGCCCGGGACTAAGGGAAAAAGAGACCCAGTACTTC
size: -; J: TRBJ2-2; V: TRBV2; D: -; CDR3: CASMTGVGELFF; DNA: TGTGCCAGCATGACGGGGGTCGGGGAGCTGTTTTTT
size: -; J: TRBJ2-7; V: TRBV5-4; D: -; CDR3: CASSSPGVHEQYF; DNA: TGTGCCAGCAGCTCTCCAGGGGTCCACGAGCAGTACTTC
size: -; J: TRBJ2-7; V: TRBV11-1; D: TRBD2; CDR3: CASSRLLGAGGPSSSYEQYF; DNA: TGTGCCAGCAGCCGGCTATTGGGAGCGGGAGGGCCCTCGAGCTCCTACGAGCAGTACTTC
size: -; J: TRBJ2-1; V: TRBV12-3/TRBV12-4; D: -; CDR3: CASSLSLGTNEQFF; DNA: TGTGCCAGCAGTTTGTCCCTAGGGACTAATGAGCAGTTCTTC
size: -; J: TRBJ1-1; V: TRBV7-2; D: -; CDR3: CASSYARNTEAFF; DNA: TGTGCCAGCAGCTATGCGAGGAACACTGAAGCTTTCTTT
size: -; J: TRBJ2-5; V: TRBV9; D: -; CDR3: CASSVRGGKETQYF; DNA: TGTGCCAGCAGCGTCAGGGGGGGCAAAGAGACCCAGTACTTC
size: once; J: TRBJ1-1; V: TRBV18; D: -; CDR3: CASSPSEGVGEAFF; DNA: TGTGCCAGCTCACCAAGTGAAGGGGTTGGTGAAGCTTTCTTT
size: -; J: TRBJ2-7; V: TRBV7-2; D: TRBD1; CDR3: CASGRQGASEQYF; DNA: TGTGCCAGCGGACGACAGGGGGCGAGTGAGCAGTACTTC
size: once; J: TRBJ2-7; V: TRBV5-1; D: -; CDR3: CASSSRGAALYEQYF; DNA: TGCGCCAGCAGCTCCCGGGGAGCGGCGCTTTACGAGCAGTACTTC
size: -; J: TRBJ2-3; V: TRBV3-1; D: TRBD2; CDR3: CASSSGLASTDTQYF; DNA: TGTGCCAGCAGCTCGGGACTAGCGAGCACAGATACGCAGTATTTT
size: -; J: TRBJ1-1; V: TRBV2; D: -; CDR3: CASSPGLPFF; DNA: TGTGCCAGCAGTCCAGGGTTACCTTTCTTT
size: -; J: TRBJ2-5; V: TRBV27; D: TRBD1; CDR3: CASSYRGTRETQYF; DNA: TGTGCCAGCAGTTACAGGGGAACGCGAGAGACCCAGTACTTC
size: -; J: TRBJ2-3; V: TRBV6-5; D: -; CDR3: CAAQGPTDTQYF; DNA: TGTGCCGCGCAGGGACCCACAGATACGCAGTATTTT
size: -; J: TRBJ2-2; V: TRBV4-2; D: -; CDR3: CASSQDERGNGELFF; DNA: TGTGCCAGCAGCCAAGATGAAAGGGGTAACGGGGAGCTGTTTTTT
size: -; J: TRBJ1-1; V: TRBV12-3/TRBV12-4; D: -; CDR3: CASSYQGSGTEAFF; DNA: TGTGCCAGCAGCTACCAGGGTTCAGGCACTGAAGCTTTCTTT
size: -; J: TRBJ1-5; V: TRBV20-1; D: -; CDR3: CSAGEDSDNQPQHF; DNA: TGCAGTGCTGGCGAGGACAGTGACAATCAGCCCCAGCATTTT
size: -; J: TRBJ2-7; V: TRBV28; D: -; CDR3: CASSFTKSYEQYF; DNA: TGTGCCAGCAGTTTTACAAAATCCTACGAGCAGTACTTC